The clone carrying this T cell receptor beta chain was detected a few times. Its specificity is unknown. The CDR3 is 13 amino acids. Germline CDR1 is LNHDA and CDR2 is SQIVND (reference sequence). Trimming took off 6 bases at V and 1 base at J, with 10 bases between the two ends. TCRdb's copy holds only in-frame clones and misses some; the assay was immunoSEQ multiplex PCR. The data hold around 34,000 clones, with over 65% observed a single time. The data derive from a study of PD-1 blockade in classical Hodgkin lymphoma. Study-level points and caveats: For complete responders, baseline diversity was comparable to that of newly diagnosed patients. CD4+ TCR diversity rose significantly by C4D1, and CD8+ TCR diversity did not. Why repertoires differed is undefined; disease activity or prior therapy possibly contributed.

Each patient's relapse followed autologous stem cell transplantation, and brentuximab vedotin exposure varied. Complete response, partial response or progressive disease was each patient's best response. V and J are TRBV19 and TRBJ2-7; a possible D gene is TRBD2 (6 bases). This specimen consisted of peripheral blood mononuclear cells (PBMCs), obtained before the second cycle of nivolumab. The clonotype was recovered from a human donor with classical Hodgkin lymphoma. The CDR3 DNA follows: TGTGCCAGTAGCGGGGACTTTTCCTACGAGCAGTACTTC. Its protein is CASSGDFSYEQYF.